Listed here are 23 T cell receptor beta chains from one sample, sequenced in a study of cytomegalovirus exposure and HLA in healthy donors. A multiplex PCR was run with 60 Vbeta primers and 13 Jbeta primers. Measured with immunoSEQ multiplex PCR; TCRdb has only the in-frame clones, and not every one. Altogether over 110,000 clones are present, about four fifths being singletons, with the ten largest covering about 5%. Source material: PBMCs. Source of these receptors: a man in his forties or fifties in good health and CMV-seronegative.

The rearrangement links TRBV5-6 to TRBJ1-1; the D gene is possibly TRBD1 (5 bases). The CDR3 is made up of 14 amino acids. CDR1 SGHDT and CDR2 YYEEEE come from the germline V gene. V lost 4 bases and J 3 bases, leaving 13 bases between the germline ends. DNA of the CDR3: TGTGCCAGCAGCATCACAGGAGCATACACTGAAGCTTTCTTT. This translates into CASSITGAYTEAFF.

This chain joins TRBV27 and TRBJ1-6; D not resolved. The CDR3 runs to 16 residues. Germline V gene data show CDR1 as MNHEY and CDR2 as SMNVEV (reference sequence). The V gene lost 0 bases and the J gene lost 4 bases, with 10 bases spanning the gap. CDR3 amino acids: CASSLSRSRYNSPLHF. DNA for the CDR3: TGTGCCAGCAGTTTATCGAGATCGAGGTATAATTCACCCCTCCACTTT.

CDR3 loop: CASSLAGTGSEKLFF. DNA for the CDR3: TGCGCCAGCAGCTTGGCCGGGACAGGGTCTGAAAAACTGTTTTTT. This sequence joins TRBV5-1 and TRBJ1-4, with 9 bases fitting TRBD1. This CDR3 comprises 15 residues. Germline V gene lookup returns CDR1 SGHRS and CDR2 YFSETQ. J was trimmed by 7 bases and V by 0 bases; bases with no gene match: 4.

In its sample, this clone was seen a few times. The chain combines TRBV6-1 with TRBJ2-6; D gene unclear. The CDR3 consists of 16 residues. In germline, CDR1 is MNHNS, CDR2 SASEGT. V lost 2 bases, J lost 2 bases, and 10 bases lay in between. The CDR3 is CASSEPVGAGANVLTF. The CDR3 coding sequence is TGTGCCAGCAGTGAACCCGTCGGAGCTGGGGCCAACGTCCTGACTTTC.

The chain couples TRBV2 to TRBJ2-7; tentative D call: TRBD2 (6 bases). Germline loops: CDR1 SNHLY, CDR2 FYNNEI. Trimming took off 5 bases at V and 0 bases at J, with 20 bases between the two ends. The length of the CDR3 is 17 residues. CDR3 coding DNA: TGTGCCAGCAGTCCTCGGGGAATCCAGGGAGGCTCCTACGAGCAGTACTTC. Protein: CASSPRGIQGGSYEQYF.

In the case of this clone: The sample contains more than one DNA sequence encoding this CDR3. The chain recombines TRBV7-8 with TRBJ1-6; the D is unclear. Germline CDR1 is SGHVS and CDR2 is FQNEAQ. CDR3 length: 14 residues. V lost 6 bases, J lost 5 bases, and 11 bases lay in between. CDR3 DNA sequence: TGTGCCAGCAGGTCTATGCGGAATAATTCACCCCTCCACTTT. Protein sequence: CASRSMRNNSPLHF.

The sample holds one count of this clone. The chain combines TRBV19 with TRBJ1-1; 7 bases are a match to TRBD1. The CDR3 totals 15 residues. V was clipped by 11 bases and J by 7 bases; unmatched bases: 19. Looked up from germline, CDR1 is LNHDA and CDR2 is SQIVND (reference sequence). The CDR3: CAGIPRDRDDYEAFF. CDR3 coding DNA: TGTGCCGGTATCCCGCGCGACAGGGACGATTATGAAGCTTTCTTT.

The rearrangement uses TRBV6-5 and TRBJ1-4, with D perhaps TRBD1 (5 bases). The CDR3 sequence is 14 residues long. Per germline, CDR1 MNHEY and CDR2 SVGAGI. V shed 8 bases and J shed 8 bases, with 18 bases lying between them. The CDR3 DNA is TGTGCCAGCTCGAAGGGGCGGGGGAGCGAAAAACTGTTTTTT. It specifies CASSKGRGSEKLFF.

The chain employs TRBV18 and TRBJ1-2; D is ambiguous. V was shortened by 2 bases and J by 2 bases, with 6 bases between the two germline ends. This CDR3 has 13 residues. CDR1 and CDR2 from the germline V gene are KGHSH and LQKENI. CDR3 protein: CASSPGLNYGYTF. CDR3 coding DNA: TGTGCCAGCTCACCAGGACTGAACTATGGCTACACCTTC.

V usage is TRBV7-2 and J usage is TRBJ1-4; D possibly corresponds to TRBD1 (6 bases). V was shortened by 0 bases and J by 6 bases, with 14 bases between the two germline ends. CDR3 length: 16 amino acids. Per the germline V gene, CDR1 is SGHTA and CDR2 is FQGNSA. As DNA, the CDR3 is TGTGCCAGCAGCTTAGCCACAGGGAAGGCATATGAAAAACTGTTTTTT. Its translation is CASSLATGKAYEKLFF.

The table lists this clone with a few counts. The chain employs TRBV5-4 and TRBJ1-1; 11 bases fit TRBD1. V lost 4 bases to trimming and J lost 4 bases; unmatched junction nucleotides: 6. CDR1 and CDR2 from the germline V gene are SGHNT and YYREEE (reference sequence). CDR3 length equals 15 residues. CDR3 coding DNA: TGTGCCAGCAGCACGGACAGGGGGCAGGGCACTGAAGCTTTCTTT. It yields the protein CASSTDRGQGTEAFF.

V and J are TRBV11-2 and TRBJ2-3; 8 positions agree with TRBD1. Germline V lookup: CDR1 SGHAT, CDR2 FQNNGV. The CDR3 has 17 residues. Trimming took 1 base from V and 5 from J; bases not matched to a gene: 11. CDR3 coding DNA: TGTGCCAGCAGCTTAGTAGGGCAGGGGGCGGTGCAAGATACGCAGTATTTT. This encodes CASSLVGQGAVQDTQYF. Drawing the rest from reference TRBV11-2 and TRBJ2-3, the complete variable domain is EAGVAQSPRYKIIEKRQSVAFWCNPISGHATLYWYQQILGQGPKLLIQFQNNGVVDDSQLPKDRFSAERLKGVDSTLKIQPAKLEDSAVYLCASSLVGQGAVQDTQYFGPGTRLTVL.

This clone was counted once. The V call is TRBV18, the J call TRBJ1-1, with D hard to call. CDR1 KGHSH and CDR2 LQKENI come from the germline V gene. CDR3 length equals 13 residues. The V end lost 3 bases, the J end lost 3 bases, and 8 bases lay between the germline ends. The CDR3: CASSPSEDTEAFF. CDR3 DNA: TGTGCCAGCTCACCGTCCGAGGACACTGAAGCTTTCTTT.

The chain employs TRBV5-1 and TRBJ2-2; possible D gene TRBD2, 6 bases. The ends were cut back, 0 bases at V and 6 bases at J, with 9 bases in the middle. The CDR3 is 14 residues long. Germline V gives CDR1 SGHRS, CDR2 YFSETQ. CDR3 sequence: CASSLGTGAGELFF. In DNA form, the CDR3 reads TGCGCCAGCAGCTTGGGTACGGGGGCCGGGGAGCTGTTTTTT. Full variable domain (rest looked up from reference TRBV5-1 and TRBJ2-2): KAGVTQTPRYLIKTRGQQVTLSCSPISGHRSVSWYQQTPGQGLQFLFEYFSETQRNKGNFPGRFSGRQFSNSRSEMNVSTLELGDSALYLCASSLGTGAGELFFGEGSRLTVL.

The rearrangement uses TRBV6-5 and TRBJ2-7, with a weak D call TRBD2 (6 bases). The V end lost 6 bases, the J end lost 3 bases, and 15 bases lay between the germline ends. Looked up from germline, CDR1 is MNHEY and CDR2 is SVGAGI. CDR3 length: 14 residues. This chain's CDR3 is CASRPLGGNYEQYF. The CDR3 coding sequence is TGTGCCAGCAGACCACTTGGGGGGAACTACGAGCAGTACTTC.

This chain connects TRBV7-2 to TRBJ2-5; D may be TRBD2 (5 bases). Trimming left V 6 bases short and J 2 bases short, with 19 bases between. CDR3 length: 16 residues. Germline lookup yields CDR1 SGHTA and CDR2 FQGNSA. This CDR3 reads CASRQAVAAQQETQYF. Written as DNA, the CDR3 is TGTGCCAGCAGACAAGCGGTGGCAGCCCAACAAGAGACCCAGTACTTC.

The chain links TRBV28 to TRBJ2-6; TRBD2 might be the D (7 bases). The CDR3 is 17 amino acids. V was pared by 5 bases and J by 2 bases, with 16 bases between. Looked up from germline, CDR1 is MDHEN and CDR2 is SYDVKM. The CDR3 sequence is CASSPSGAGAGANVLTF. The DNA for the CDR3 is TGTGCCAGCAGTCCCTCGGGGGCGGGGGCTGGGGCCAACGTCCTGACTTTC.

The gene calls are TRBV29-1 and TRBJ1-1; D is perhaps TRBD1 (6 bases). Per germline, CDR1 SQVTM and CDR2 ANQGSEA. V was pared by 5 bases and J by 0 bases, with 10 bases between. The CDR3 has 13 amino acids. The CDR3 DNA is TGCAGCGTTAGGGACATTGTGAACACTGAAGCTTTCTTT. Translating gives CSVRDIVNTEAFF. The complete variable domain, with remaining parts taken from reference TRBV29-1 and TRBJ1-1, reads SAVISQKPSRDICQRGTSLTIQCQVDSQVTMMFWYRQQPGQSLTLIATANQGSEATYESGFVIDKFPISRPNLTFSTLTVSNMSPEDSSIYLCSVRDIVNTEAFFGQGTRLTVV.

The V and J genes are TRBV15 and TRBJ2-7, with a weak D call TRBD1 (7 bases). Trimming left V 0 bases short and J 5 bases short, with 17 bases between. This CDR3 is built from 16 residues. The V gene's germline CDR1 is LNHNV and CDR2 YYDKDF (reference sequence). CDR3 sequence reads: CATSRELGGAGNEQYF. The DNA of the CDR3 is TGTGCCACCAGCAGAGAACTAGGGGGCGCGGGAAACGAGCAGTACTTC.

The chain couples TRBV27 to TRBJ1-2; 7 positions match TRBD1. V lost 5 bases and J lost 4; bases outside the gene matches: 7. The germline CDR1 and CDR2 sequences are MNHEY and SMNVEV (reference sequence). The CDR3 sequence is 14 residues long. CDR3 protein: CASSKKGTVYGYTF. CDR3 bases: TGTGCCAGCAGTAAAAAAGGGACAGTCTATGGCTACACCTTC.

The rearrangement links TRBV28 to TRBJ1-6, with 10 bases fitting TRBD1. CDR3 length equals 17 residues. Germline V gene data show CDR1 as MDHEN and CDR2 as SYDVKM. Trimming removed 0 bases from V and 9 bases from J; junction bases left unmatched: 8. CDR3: CASSLWPGQGNFSPLHF. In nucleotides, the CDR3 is TGTGCCAGCAGTTTATGGCCGGGACAGGGGAACTTTTCACCCCTCCACTTT.

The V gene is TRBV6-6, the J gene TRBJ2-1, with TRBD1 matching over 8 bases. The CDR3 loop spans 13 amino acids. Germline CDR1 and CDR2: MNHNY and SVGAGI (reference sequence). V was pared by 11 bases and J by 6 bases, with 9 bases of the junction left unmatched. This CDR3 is CACVGQGANEQFF. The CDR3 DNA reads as TGTGCCTGTGTGGGGCAGGGGGCCAATGAGCAGTTCTTC.

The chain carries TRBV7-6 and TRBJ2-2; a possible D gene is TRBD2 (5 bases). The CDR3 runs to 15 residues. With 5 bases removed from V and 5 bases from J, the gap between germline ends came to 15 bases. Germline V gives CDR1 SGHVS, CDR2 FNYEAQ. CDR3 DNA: TGTGCCAGCAGCGCACAAATCGGGGTGACCGGGGAGCTGTTTTTT. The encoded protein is CASSAQIGVTGELFF.